Listed below are T cell receptor beta chains from one sample, sequenced in a study of control samples from healthy donors and cancer patients. Libraries were prepared by immunoSEQ multiplex PCR; TCRdb keeps only in-frame clonotypes and omits some of them. Of roughly 150,000 clones in the sample, approximately 91% are singletons; the top ten hold less than 5.5%. Sequencing was carried out using blood. All receptors derive from a man aged 25-45 years in good health. Both conserved end residues are part of each CDR3. D genes are given only for firm matches. Size tells how often a clone was seen (once, few, many) or the class of an expanded clone, and some rows leave it out.

many | TRBJ2-3 | TRBV24-1 | - | CATSDDQRGDTQYF | TGTGCCACCAGTGATGACCAGAGAGGAGATACGCAGTATTTT
- | TRBJ2-1 | TRBV5-6 | TRBD1 | CASKMFRDRENEQFF | TGTGCCAGTAAAATGTTCCGGGACAGGGAAAATGAGCAGTTCTTC
- | TRBJ2-6 | TRBV2 | TRBD2 | CANAPGLASRGAGANVLTF | TGTGCCAACGCCCCGGGACTAGCGAGCCGAGGCGCCGGGGCCAACGTCCTGACTTTC
- | TRBJ1-6 | TRBV6-5 | - | CASSYSTETNSPLHF | TGTGCCAGCAGTTACTCGACAGAGACTAATTCACCCCTCCACTTT
- | TRBJ1-1 | TRBV25-1 | - | CASSFAGLNTEAFF | TGTGCCAGCAGTTTCGCAGGGCTGAACACTGAAGCTTTCTTT
- | TRBJ1-5 | TRBV21-1 | - | CASSGNNGRGGYSNQPQHF | TGTGCCAGCAGCGGGAACAACGGGCGGGGAGGCTATAGCAATCAGCCCCAGCATTTT
- | TRBJ1-2 | TRBV11-2 | - | CASSLDPHNYGYTF | TGTGCCAGCAGCTTAGATCCACATAACTATGGCTACACCTTC
- | TRBJ2-7 | TRBV7-6 | TRBD1 | CASSTAYRDRVTYEQYF | TGTGCCAGCAGCACAGCCTACCGGGACAGGGTGACCTACGAGCAGTACTTC
- | TRBJ2-5 | TRBV29-1 | TRBD1 | CSVGGQQETQYF | TGCAGCGTTGGGGGACAGCAAGAGACCCAGTACTTC
- | TRBJ2-7 | TRBV7-2 | TRBD2 | CASSTSGVVSLYEQYF | TGTGCCTCGAGCACGAGCGGGGTGGTGTCCCTCTACGAGCAGTACTTC
once | TRBJ1-6 | TRBV3-1/TRBV3-2 | - | CASSLSHSSYNSPLHF | TGTGCCAGCAGCCTTTCTCATAGCTCCTATAATTCACCCCTCCACTTT
- | TRBJ1-1 | TRBV6-6 | - | CASSRTPPLGLDTEAFF | TGTGCCAGCAGCCGAACCCCACCCCTGGGGTTGGACACTGAAGCTTTCTTT
- | TRBJ1-3 | TRBV18 | - | CASSPRAISGNTIYF | TGTGCCAGCTCACCCCGGGCGATCTCTGGAAACACCATATATTTT
- | TRBJ1-4 | TRBV5-1 | - | CASSLGIMGATNEKLFF | TGCGCCAGCAGCTTGGGTATTATGGGGGCAACTAATGAAAAACTGTTTTTT
- | TRBJ2-4 | TRBV6-6 | - | CASTLTGAKNIQYF | TGTGCCAGCACTCTAACAGGGGCCAAAAACATTCAGTACTTC
once | TRBJ2-7 | TRBV25-1 | TRBD1 | CASSGPGQSSYEQYF | TGTGCCAGCAGTGGACCGGGACAGTCCTCCTACGAGCAGTACTTC
- | TRBJ1-2 | TRBV6-5 | - | CASRRQGENYGYTF | TGTGCCAGCAGGCGTCAGGGAGAAAACTATGGCTACACCTTC
- | TRBJ1-3 | TRBV7-2 | - | CASSFYFPVSGNTIYF | TGTGCCAGCAGCTTCTATTTCCCGGTCTCTGGAAACACCATATATTTT
once | TRBJ2-2 | TRBV7-3 | - | CASSLILGGTGELFF | TGTGCCAGCAGCTTAATACTAGGTGGCACCGGGGAGCTGTTTTTT
- | TRBJ2-1 | TRBV30 | - | CAWGGSTGRNEQFF | TGTGCCTGGGGGGGGTCCACAGGGCGCAATGAGCAGTTCTTC
- | TRBJ2-3 | TRBV7-2 | - | CASSLVGVGVADTQYF | TGTGCCAGCAGCTTAGTAGGGGTTGGAGTGGCAGATACGCAGTATTTT
- | TRBJ2-3 | TRBV7-2 | TRBD1 | CASSLGQVTDTQYF | TGTGCCAGCAGCTTGGGACAGGTGACAGATACGCAGTATTTT
- | TRBJ2-1 | TRBV21-1 | - | CAKTDRWHNEQFF | TGTGCCAAAACGGATCGGTGGCACAATGAGCAGTTCTTC
- | TRBJ2-7 | TRBV6-5 | TRBD2 | CASSSQGGRGTYEQYF | TGTGCCAGCAGTTCCCAAGGCGGGAGGGGCACTTACGAGCAGTACTTC
- | TRBJ2-7 | TRBV6-8 | TRBD1 | CASRYRGEQYF | TGTGCCAGCAGATACAGGGGCGAGCAGTACTTC
- | TRBJ1-6 | TRBV6-5 | TRBD1 | CASIEGGTNSPLHF | TGTGCCAGCATCGAAGGGGGCACTAATTCACCCCTCCACTTT
once | TRBJ2-5 | TRBV7-2 | - | CASSSIPTQYF | TGTGCCAGCAGCTCCATCCCGACCCAGTACTTC
- | TRBJ2-3 | TRBV4-1 | - | CATTATTQGTLLADTQYF | TGCGCCACCACAGCCACAACCCAAGGGACTTTACTTGCAGATACGCAGTATTTT
- | TRBJ2-3 | TRBV4-1 | TRBD1 | CASSQDEQGDGRVPDTQYF | TGCGCCAGCAGCCAAGATGAACAGGGGGACGGGAGAGTGCCAGATACGCAGTATTTT
- | TRBJ2-7 | TRBV9 | - | CASSPQGYEQYF | TGTGCCAGCAGCCCACAGGGCTACGAGCAGTACTTC
- | TRBJ2-7 | TRBV7-2 | TRBD1 | CASSRTGAYEQYF | TGTGCCAGCAGCCGGACAGGGGCCTACGAGCAGTACTTC